Below, 30 T cell receptor beta chains from the same sample are listed, as sequenced in a study of T cells in Graves' hyperthyroidism and ophthalmopathy. RNA transcripts were the template for amplifying TCR beta CDR3 regions. With the HTBI primer set, the TCR CDR3 went through a first round of RT-PCR. TCRdb independently ran MiXCR on the multiplex PCR reads; one entry per CDR3 protein. The table records about 260,000 distinct CDR3 sequences, roughly 20% of them present only once. The specimen was blood. These receptors were obtained from a man aged 25-40 years with Graves' ophthalmopathy.

V is TRBV7-8 and J is TRBJ2-1, with no clear D. The V end was cut by 0 bases, the J end by 9 bases, with 21 bases between. From germline, CDR1 is SGHVS and CDR2 FQNEAQ. This CDR3 comprises 17 residues. The CDR3 DNA reads TGTGCCAGCAGCTTAGCGGGTACCCATCGAAGCTTCGGTGAGCAGTTCTTC. It yields the protein CASSLAGTHRSFGEQFF.

This clonotype was counted at least ten times. V usage is TRBV5-6 and J usage is TRBJ1-1; D uncertain. CDR3 length: 14 amino acids. Germline V gene lookup returns CDR1 SGHDT and CDR2 YYEEEE. V lost 5 bases to trimming and J lost 3 bases, with 14 bases between them. This chain's CDR3 is CASRPPGWDTEAFF. The CDR3 region has the DNA TGTGCCAGCAGACCGCCGGGGTGGGACACTGAAGCTTTCTTT.

This clonotype was observed many times. V is TRBV11-3 and J is TRBJ2-5, with TRBD2 matching over 14 bases. V dropped 1 base and J dropped 6; count of bases not matched to a gene: 28. Germline-derived CDR1 and CDR2 are SGHNT and YENEEA. The CDR3 contains 24 residues. Here the CDR3 reads CASSLVQSGLAGGLLGAATKTQYF. The CDR3 region has the DNA TGTGCCAGCAGCTTAGTCCAAAGCGGACTAGCGGGAGGCCTGTTAGGGGCTGCGACGAAGACCCAGTACTTC.

This clonotype was found many times. The chain employs TRBV28 and TRBJ2-5; D remains unclear. The CDR3 is made up of 13 amino acids. V gave up 2 bases and J gave up 2 bases, with 6 bases separating them. The germline gives CDR1 MDHEN, CDR2 SYDVKM. DNA of the CDR3: TGTGCCAGCAGTTTAAAAGGACAAGAGACCCAGTACTTC. This encodes CASSLKGQETQYF.

The chain carries TRBV12-3 or TRBV12-4 and TRBJ2-1; D remains ambiguous. This CDR3 contains 11 residues. V shed 3 bases and J shed 8 bases, with 5 bases lying between them. CDR3 sequence: CASSLAHEQFF. The CDR3 DNA is TGTGCCAGCAGTTTGGCTCATGAGCAGTTCTTC.

The rearrangement joins TRBV7-9 to TRBJ2-1; D unclear. V was shortened by 4 bases and J by 4 bases, with 11 bases between the two germline ends. CDR1 is SEHNR and CDR2 is FQNEAQ in the germline V gene (reference sequence). This CDR3 comprises 14 residues. As DNA, the CDR3 is TGTGCCAGCAGCTATATTGACCGGTACAATGAGCAGTTCTTC. Protein: CASSYIDRYNEQFF.

This clonotype was counted a few times. This CDR3 is CASSFEPGQGGYEQYF. CDR3 DNA sequence: TGTGCCAGCAGCTTTGAACCAGGGCAGGGGGGGTACGAGCAGTACTTC. The chain uses TRBV7-6 and TRBJ2-7; D is perhaps TRBD1 or TRBD2 (7 bases each). The ends were cut back, 3 bases at V and 4 bases at J, with 19 bases in the middle. CDR1 and CDR2 (germline): SGHVS, FNYEAQ. The CDR3 extends over 16 amino acids.

The gene calls are TRBV4-1 and TRBJ2-1, with D possibly TRBD2 on 6 matching bases. Germline CDR1 is MGHRA and CDR2 is YSYEKL. This CDR3 is 16 amino acids long. The V and J ends lost 2 bases and 4 bases respectively, with 15 bases between them. The CDR3 nucleotides are TGCGCCAGCAGCCAACCGACTAGAGGGGCGTACAATGAGCAGTTCTTC. It translates to CASSQPTRGAYNEQFF.

In its sample, this clonotype was seen many times. The chain employs TRBV20-1 and TRBJ2-1, with 8 bases fitting TRBD2. Germline V gene data show CDR1 as DFQATT and CDR2 as SNEGSKA (reference sequence). V trimming: 6 bases; J trimming: 0 bases; junction bases outside the gene matches: 4. CDR3 size: 14 residues. CDR3 protein: CSAQGLVSYNEQFF. DNA of the CDR3: TGCAGTGCCCAGGGACTAGTCTCCTACAATGAGCAGTTCTTC.

The V call is TRBV24-1, the J call TRBJ2-5; 8 nucleotides align to TRBD1. The CDR3 is made up of 14 amino acids. With 4 bases clipped from V and 3 bases from J, the junction kept 3 bases outside the gene matches. CDR1 is KGHDR and CDR2 is SFDVKD in the germline V gene. The CDR3 bases are TGTGCCACCAGTGACCAGGACAGGGAAGAGACCCAGTACTTC. As protein: CATSDQDREETQYF.

The genes are TRBV7-3 and TRBJ2-2; TRBD2 matches at 7 bases. Germline CDR1 SGHTA, CDR2 FQGTGA. Trimming took 2 bases from V and 3 from J; bases not matched to a gene: 9. This CDR3 contains 17 residues. DNA for the CDR3: TGTGCCAGCAGCTTATCCAAAATAGCGGGTGACACCGGGGAGCTGTTTTTT. As protein: CASSLSKIAGDTGELFF.

This chain links TRBV12-3 or TRBV12-4 with TRBJ2-1; D gene unclear. The CDR3 is 16 amino acids. Deletions cut 1 base from V and 6 bases from J, with 16 bases between. CDR3 region: CASSLVASSPSNEQFF. CDR3 DNA: TGTGCCAGCAGTTTAGTTGCTTCCAGCCCCAGCAATGAGCAGTTCTTC.

This clonotype was observed a few times. This chain links TRBV24-1 with TRBJ2-6; no definite D call. The germline CDR1 and CDR2 sequences are KGHDR and SFDVKD. V was cut by 5 bases and J by 3 bases, with 13 bases left in between. The CDR3 spans 16 residues. CDR3: CATSGSLGFGANVLTF. DNA of the CDR3: TGTGCCACCAGTGGGAGCTTGGGATTTGGGGCCAACGTCCTGACTTTC.

The chain recombines TRBV12-3 or TRBV12-4 with TRBJ2-7, with 7 bases fitting TRBD1. The V and J ends lost 5 bases and 4 bases, in that order; junction bases with no gene match: 8. CDR3 length equals 14 residues. Written as DNA, the CDR3 is TGTGCCAGCAGTCGACAGGGAAACTTATACGAGCAGTACTTC. Amino acid sequence: CASSRQGNLYEQYF.

In its sample, this clonotype was seen a few times. The chain recombines TRBV12-5 with TRBJ2-7, with 8 bases lining up with TRBD1. V lost 1 base to trimming and J lost 5 bases; unmatched junction nucleotides: 7. Germline loops: CDR1 LGHNT, CDR2 FRNRAP. There are 15 residues in the CDR3. The CDR3 protein is CASGLGQTGDHEQYF. Here the CDR3 DNA reads TGTGCTAGTGGTTTGGGACAGACAGGGGACCACGAGCAGTACTTC.

This chain uses TRBV18 with TRBJ1-4, with D perhaps matching TRBD1 (5 bases). Germline V CDR1 and CDR2: KGHSH, LQKENI. CDR3 length: 13 amino acids. Trimming left V 3 bases short and J 8 bases short, with 10 bases between. CDR3 sequence reads: CASSPGLKEKLFF. DNA of the CDR3: TGTGCCAGCTCACCGGGACTGAAGGAAAAACTGTTTTTT.

The sample holds a few counts of this clonotype. This rearrangement joins TRBV2 to TRBJ1-6; D is possibly TRBD1 (5 bases). The length of the CDR3 is 13 residues. Germline loops: CDR1 SNHLY, CDR2 FYNNEI. The V gene lost 5 bases and the J gene lost 8 bases, with 10 bases spanning the gap. Here the CDR3 reads CASSLQGDSPLHF. The CDR3 region has the DNA TGTGCCAGCAGTTTGCAGGGTGATTCACCCCTCCACTTT.

The chain joins TRBV9 to TRBJ2-1; 12 bases match TRBD2. After removal of 0 bases from V and 9 bases from J, the junction contained 4 bases not matched to a gene. This CDR3 has 15 residues. Germline V gives CDR1 SGDLS, CDR2 YYNGEE. In nucleotides, the CDR3 is TGTGCCAGCAGCGTAGCTAGCGGGGGGGCGAGTGAGCAGTTCTTC. Translated, it gives CASSVASGGASEQFF.

V usage is TRBV9 and J usage is TRBJ2-1; D is uncertain. The CDR3 sequence is 15 residues long. The V end was cut by 0 bases, the J end by 6 bases, with 13 bases between. Germline assignment: CDR1 SGDLS and CDR2 YYNGEE. The CDR3 sequence is CASSVDPSNSNEQFF. As DNA, the CDR3 is TGTGCCAGCAGCGTAGATCCGAGTAACTCCAATGAGCAGTTCTTC.

This clonotype was recorded many times. This rearrangement joins TRBV28 to TRBJ2-2; D possibly corresponds to TRBD1 (5 bases). Germline V gene sequence: CDR1 MDHEN, CDR2 SYDVKM. The CDR3 consists of 13 residues. Trimming removed 11 bases at V and 0 bases at J, with 10 bases between. CDR3 protein: CAARAANTGELFF. The CDR3 DNA reads TGTGCCGCCAGGGCCGCGAACACCGGGGAGCTGTTTTTT.

The chain recombines TRBV14 with TRBJ2-3; no definite D call. CDR3 length: 13 amino acids. Trimming took 2 bases from V and 0 from J, leaving 3 bases between them. Germline loops: CDR1 SGHDN, CDR2 FVKESK. CDR3 in amino acids: CASSQFSTDTQYF. Written as DNA, the CDR3 is TGTGCCAGCAGCCAATTCAGCACAGATACGCAGTATTTT.

This clonotype has a count of ten or more. The rearrangement joins TRBV20-1 to TRBJ2-3; D ambiguous. The germline gives CDR1 DFQATT, CDR2 SNEGSKA (reference sequence). The CDR3 contains 14 residues. V was shortened by 3 bases and J by 0 bases, with 10 bases between the two germline ends. Here the CDR3 reads CSARNYRSTDTQYF. The DNA for the CDR3 is TGCAGTGCTAGGAACTACCGTAGCACAGATACGCAGTATTTT.

This clonotype was counted between two and nine times. This chain links TRBV27 with TRBJ1-2, with 7 bases identical to TRBD1. J gave up 8 bases and V 0 bases, and 6 bases lay outside the gene matches. This CDR3 is built from 14 residues. Germline values: CDR1 MNHEY, CDR2 SMNVEV (reference sequence). CDR3 nucleotide sequence: TGTGCCAGCAGTTTATCCCCGACAGGGATGGGCTACACCTTC. This translates into CASSLSPTGMGYTF.

This clonotype was seen many times. The chain has TRBV10-3 and TRBJ2-5; D possibly uses TRBD1 or TRBD2 (5 bases each). The V end lost 4 bases, the J end lost 0 bases, and 12 bases lay between the germline ends. Per the germline V gene, CDR1 is ENHRY and CDR2 is SYGVKD. The CDR3 spans 15 residues. CDR3 sequence (DNA): TGTGCCATCAGTGGTTCGGGGCCGTACCAAGAGACCCAGTACTTC. Protein product: CAISGSGPYQETQYF.

The table lists this clonotype with a few counts. This chain links TRBV15 with TRBJ2-1, with 10 bases aligning to TRBD2. The length of the CDR3 is 24 residues. Germline V gene data show CDR1 as LNHNV and CDR2 as YYDKDF (reference sequence). V shed 0 bases and J 0 bases; nucleotides not matched to a gene: 23. The CDR3 DNA sequence: TGTGCCACCAGCAGAGATAAAGGGGGCGCTCAGGCTAGCGGGAGAGTGAGCTCCTACAATGAGCAGTTCTTC. This translates into CATSRDKGGAQASGRVSSYNEQFF.

Only a few counts were recorded for this clonotype. The V gene is TRBV5-1, the J gene TRBJ1-5; 9 bases fit TRBD1. Losses at the gene ends were 4 bases for V and 7 bases for J; bases not matched to a gene: 9. Per the germline V gene, CDR1 is SGHRS and CDR2 is YFSETQ. CDR3 length: 15 residues. The chain's CDR3 is CASSEGGQGGQPQHF. CDR3 DNA: TGCGCCAGCAGCGAGGGGGGACAGGGAGGCCAGCCCCAGCATTTT.

This clonotype was recorded a few times. The V and J genes are TRBV7-6 and TRBJ1-5, with TRBD1 matching 7 bases. CDR3 length: 14 amino acids. In germline, CDR1 is SGHVS, CDR2 FNYEAQ. The V and J ends lost 6 bases and 5 bases, in that order; junction bases with no gene match: 7. DNA of the CDR3: TGTGCCAGCAGTTCATCCGGGACAGATCAGCCCCAGCATTTT. It is translated as CASSSSGTDQPQHF.

In this sample, this clonotype turned up many times. The gene calls are TRBV3-1 and TRBJ2-1; 8 positions match TRBD1. CDR3 length equals 14 residues. Trimming cost V 1 base and J 7 bases; bases outside gene matches: 3. Per germline, CDR1 LGHDT and CDR2 YNNKEL (reference sequence). The CDR3 DNA follows: TGTGCCAGCAGCCAAGGGACAGGGAGGAATGAGCAGTTCTTC. It specifies CASSQGTGRNEQFF.

This clonotype was observed many times. This CDR3 is CASSSDSNSGNTIYF. CDR3 in DNA: TGTGCCAGCAGCTCGGACAGCAACTCTGGAAACACCATATATTTT. The rearrangement uses TRBV7-2 and TRBJ1-3; tentative D call: TRBD1 (6 bases). This CDR3 spans 15 amino acids. Per the germline V gene, CDR1 is SGHTA and CDR2 is FQGNSA. Trimming stripped 4 bases from V and 0 bases from J, with 10 bases between.

This clonotype was seen a few times. An end of the junction differs from the germline gene, which may be a read error. The chain carries TRBV7-7 and TRBJ2-5; possible D gene TRBD2, 6 bases. This CDR3 is 15 amino acids long. Germline loops: CDR1 SSHAT, CDR2 FNYEAQ (reference sequence). The CDR3 loop reads CASSPSGGPGETQYF. The CDR3 nucleotides read TGTGCTAGCAGCCCCAGTGGAGGGCCGGGAGAGACCCAGTACTTC. Together with reference TRBV7-7 and TRBJ2-5, the CDR3 gives the full variable domain: GAGVSQSPRYKVTKRGQDVTLRCDPISSHATLYWYQQALGQGPEFLTYFNYEAQPDKSGLPSDRFSAERPEGSISTLTIQRTEQRDSAMYRCASSPSGGPGETQYFGPGTRLLVL.